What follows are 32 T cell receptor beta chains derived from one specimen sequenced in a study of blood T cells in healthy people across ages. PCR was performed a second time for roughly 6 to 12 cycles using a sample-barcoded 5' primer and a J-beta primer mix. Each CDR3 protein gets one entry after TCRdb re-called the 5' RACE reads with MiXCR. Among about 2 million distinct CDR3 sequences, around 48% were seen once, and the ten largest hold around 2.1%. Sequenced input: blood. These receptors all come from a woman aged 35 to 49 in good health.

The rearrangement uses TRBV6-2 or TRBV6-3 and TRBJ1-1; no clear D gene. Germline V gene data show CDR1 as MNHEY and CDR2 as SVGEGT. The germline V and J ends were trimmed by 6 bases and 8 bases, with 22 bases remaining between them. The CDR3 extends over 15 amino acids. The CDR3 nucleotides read TGTGCCAGCAGACTACCCGTTCTTGGATGGCACGAAGCTTTCTTT. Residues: CASRLPVLGWHEAFF.

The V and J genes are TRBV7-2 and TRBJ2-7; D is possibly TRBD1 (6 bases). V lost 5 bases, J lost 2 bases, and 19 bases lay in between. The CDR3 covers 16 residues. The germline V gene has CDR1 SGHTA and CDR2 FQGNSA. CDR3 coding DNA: TGTGCCAGCAGCCGGCAGACAGGTGGTAACCCCTACGAGCAGTACTTC. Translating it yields CASSRQTGGNPYEQYF. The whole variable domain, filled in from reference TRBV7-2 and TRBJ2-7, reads GAGVSQSPSNKVTEKGKDVELRCDPISGHTALYWYRQSLGQGLEFLIYFQGNSAPDKSGLPSDRFSAERTGGSVSTLTIQRTQQEDSAVYLCASSRQTGGNPYEQYFGPGTRLTVT.

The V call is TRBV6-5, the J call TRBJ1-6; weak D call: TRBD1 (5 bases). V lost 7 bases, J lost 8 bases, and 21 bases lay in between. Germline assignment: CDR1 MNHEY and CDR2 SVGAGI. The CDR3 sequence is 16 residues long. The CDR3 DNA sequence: TGTGCCAGCACTCAGAGGAGGGGACTTCTGGATTCACCCCTCCACTTT. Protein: CASTQRRGLLDSPLHF.

The CDR3: CASSSTSGMLTEAFF. The CDR3 region has the DNA TGTGCCAGCAGCTCGACCTCAGGGATGTTGACTGAAGCTTTCTTT. The genes are TRBV7-9 and TRBJ1-1, with a possible D match to TRBD1 (5 bases). The CDR3 covers 15 residues. Trimming took 4 bases from V and 5 from J, leaving 17 bases between them. Germline V gives CDR1 SEHNR, CDR2 FQNEAQ (reference sequence).

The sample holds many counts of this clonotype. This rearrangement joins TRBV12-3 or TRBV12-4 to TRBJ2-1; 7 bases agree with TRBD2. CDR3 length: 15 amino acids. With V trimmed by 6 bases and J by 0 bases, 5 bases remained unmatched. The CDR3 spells CASSPSGASYNEQFF. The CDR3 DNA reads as TGTGCCAGCAGCCCCAGCGGGGCCTCCTACAATGAGCAGTTCTTC.

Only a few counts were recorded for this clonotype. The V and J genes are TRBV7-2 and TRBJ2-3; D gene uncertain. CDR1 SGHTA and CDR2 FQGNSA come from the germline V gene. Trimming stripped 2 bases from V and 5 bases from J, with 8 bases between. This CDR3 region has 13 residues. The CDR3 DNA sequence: TGTGCCAGCAGCTTACCGCCTGAAGATACGCAGTATTTT. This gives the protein CASSLPPEDTQYF.

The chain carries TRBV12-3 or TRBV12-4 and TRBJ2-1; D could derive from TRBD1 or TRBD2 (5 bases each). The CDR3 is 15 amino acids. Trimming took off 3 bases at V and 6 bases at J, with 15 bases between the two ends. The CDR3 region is CASSFPTGASNEQFF. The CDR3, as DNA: TGTGCCAGCAGTTTCCCGACCGGGGCCAGCAATGAGCAGTTCTTC.

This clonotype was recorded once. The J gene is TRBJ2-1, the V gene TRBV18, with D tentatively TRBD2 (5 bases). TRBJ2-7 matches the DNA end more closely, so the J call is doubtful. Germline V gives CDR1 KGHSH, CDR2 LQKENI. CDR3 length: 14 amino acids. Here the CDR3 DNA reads TGTGCCAGCTCACCCACTCTAGCCTACAATGAGCAGTACTTC. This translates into CASSPTLAYNEQYF.

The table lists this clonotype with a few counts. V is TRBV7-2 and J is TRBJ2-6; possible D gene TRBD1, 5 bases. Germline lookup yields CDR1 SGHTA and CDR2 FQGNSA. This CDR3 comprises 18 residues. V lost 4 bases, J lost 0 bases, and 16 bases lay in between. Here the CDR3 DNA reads TGTGCCAGCAGCTGGCAGGGCCCCCAAAGCTCTGGGGCCAACGTCCTGACTTTC. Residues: CASSWQGPQSSGANVLTF.

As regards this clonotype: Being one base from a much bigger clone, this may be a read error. The CDR3 loop is CSVVDRGLGEQYF. The DNA for the CDR3 is TGCAGCGTTGTAGACAGGGGGCTCGGGGAGCAGTACTTC. The chain joins TRBV29-1 to TRBJ2-7, with 10 bases identical to TRBD1. J lost 7 bases, V lost 4 bases, and 7 bases had no gene match. This CDR3 comprises 13 residues. Germline V lookup: CDR1 SQVTM, CDR2 ANQGSEA.

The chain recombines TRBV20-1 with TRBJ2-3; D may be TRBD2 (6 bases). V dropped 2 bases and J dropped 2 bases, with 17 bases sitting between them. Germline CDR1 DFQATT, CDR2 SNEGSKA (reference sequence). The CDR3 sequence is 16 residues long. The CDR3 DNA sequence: TGCAGTGCTAGAACGGACTACCGCCGACTCACAGATACGCAGTATTTT. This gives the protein CSARTDYRRLTDTQYF.

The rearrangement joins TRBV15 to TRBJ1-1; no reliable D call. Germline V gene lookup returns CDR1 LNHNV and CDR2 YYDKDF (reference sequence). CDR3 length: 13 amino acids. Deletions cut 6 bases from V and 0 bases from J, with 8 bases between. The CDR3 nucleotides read TGTGCCACCAGTGCAGGTATGAACACTGAAGCTTTCTTT. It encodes CATSAGMNTEAFF. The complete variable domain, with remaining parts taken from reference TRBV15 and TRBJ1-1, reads DAMVIQNPRYQVTQFGKPVTLSCSQTLNHNVMYWYQQKSSQAPKLLFHYYDKDFNNEADTPDNFQSRRPNTSFCFLDIRSPGLGDTAMYLCATSAGMNTEAFFGQGTRLTVV.

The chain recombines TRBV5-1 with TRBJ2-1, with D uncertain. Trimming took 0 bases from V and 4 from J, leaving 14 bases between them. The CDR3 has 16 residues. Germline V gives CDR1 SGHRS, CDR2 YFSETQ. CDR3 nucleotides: TGCGCCAGCAGCTTGGGTCAAGGGTCACTGTACAATGAGCAGTTCTTC. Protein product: CASSLGQGSLYNEQFF.

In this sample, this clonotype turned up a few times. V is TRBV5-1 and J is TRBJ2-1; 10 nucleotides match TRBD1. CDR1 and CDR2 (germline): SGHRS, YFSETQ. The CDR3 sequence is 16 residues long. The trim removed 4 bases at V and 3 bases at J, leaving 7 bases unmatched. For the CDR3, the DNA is TGCGCCAGCAGCAGGGGGACAGGGGCCCGCTACAATGAGCAGTTCTTC. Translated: CASSRGTGARYNEQFF.

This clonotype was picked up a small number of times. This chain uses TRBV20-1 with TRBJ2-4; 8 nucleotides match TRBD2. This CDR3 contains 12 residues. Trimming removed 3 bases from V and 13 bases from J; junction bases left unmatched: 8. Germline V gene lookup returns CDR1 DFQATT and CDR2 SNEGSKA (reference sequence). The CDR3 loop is CSASGGGREQYF. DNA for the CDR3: TGCAGTGCTAGCGGGGGGGGAAGGGAGCAGTACTTC.

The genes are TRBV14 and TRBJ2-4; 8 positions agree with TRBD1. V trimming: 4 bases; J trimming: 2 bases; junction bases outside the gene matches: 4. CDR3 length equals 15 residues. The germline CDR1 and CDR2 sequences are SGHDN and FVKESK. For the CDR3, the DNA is TGTGCCAGCAGCCCAGGGGGCGCATCCAAAAACATTCAGTACTTC. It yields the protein CASSPGGASKNIQYF.

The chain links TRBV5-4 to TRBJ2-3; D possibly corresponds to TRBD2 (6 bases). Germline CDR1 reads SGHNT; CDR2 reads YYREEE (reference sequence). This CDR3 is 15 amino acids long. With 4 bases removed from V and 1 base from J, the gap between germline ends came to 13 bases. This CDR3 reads CASSAGRLRTDTQYF. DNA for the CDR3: TGTGCCAGCAGCGCGGGACGGCTTCGCACAGATACGCAGTATTTT.

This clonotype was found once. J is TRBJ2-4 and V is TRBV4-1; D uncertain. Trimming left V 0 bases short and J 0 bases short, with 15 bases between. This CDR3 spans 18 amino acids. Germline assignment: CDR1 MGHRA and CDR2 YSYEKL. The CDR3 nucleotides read TGCGCCAGCAGCCAAGATCGTTCGACAAGGACAGCCAAAAACATTCAGTACTTC. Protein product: CASSQDRSTRTAKNIQYF.

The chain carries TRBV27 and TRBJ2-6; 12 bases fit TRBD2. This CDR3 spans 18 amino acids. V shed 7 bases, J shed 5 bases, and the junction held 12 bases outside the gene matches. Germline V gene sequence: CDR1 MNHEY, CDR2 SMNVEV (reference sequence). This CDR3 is CASTQTSGGTPRANVLTF. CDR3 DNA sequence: TGTGCCAGCACCCAGACTAGCGGGGGCACGCCTCGGGCCAACGTCCTGACTTTC.

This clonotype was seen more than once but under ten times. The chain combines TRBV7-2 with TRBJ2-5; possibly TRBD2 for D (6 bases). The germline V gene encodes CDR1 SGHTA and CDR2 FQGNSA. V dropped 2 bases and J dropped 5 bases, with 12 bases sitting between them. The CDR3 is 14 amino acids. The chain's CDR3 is CASSLYRLGETQYF. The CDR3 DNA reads TGTGCCAGCAGCTTATACCGACTAGGGGAGACCCAGTACTTC.

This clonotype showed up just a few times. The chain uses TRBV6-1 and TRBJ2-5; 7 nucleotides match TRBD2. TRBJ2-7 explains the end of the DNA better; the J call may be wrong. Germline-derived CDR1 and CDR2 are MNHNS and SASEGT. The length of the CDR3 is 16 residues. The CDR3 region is CASSDLGRGRVYEQYF. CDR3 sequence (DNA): TGTGCCAGCAGTGACCTTGGGAGGGGCCGGGTGTACGAGCAGTACTTC.

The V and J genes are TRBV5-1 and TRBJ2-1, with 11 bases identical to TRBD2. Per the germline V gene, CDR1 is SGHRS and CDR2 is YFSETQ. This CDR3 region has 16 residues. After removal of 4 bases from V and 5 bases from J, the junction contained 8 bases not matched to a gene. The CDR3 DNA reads TGCGCCAGCAGCACGAAACTAGCGGGGGATCACAATGAGCAGTTCTTC. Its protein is CASSTKLAGDHNEQFF.

CDR3 sequence (DNA): TGCGCCAGCAGCTTGGGAAAAACACAGGGGGCAGGGACAGATACGCAGTATTTT. It codes for CASSLGKTQGAGTDTQYF. V usage is TRBV5-1 and J usage is TRBJ2-3; TRBD1 matches at 9 bases. J lost 3 bases, V lost 0 bases, and 11 bases had no gene match. This CDR3 spans 18 amino acids. CDR1 and CDR2 from the germline V gene are SGHRS and YFSETQ.

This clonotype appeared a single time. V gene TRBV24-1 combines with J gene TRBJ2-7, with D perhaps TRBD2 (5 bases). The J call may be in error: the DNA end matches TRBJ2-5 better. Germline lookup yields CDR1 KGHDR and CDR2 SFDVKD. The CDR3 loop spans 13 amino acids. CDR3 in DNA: TGTGCCACCAGTGTTCGGGGTCTGGAGACCCAGTACTTC. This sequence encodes CATSVRGLETQYF.

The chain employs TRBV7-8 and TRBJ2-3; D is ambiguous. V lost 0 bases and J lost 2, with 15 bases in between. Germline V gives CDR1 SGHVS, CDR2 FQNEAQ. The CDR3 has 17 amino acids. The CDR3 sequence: CASSLADPRIYTDTQYF. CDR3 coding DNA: TGTGCCAGCAGCTTAGCGGACCCCCGAATCTACACAGATACGCAGTATTTT. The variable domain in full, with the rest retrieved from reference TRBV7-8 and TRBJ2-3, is GAGVSQSPRYKVAKRGQDVALRCDPISGHVSLFWYQQALGQGPEFLTYFQNEAQLDKSGLPSDRFFAERPEGSVSTLKIQRTQQEDSAVYLCASSLADPRIYTDTQYFGPGTRLTVL.

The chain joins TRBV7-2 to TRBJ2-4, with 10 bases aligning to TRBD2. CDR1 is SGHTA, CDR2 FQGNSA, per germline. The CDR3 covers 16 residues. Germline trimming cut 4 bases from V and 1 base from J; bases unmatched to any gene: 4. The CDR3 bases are TGTGCCAGCAGCTCCCATAGCGGGGGGGCCAAAAACATTCAGTACTTC. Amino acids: CASSSHSGGAKNIQYF.

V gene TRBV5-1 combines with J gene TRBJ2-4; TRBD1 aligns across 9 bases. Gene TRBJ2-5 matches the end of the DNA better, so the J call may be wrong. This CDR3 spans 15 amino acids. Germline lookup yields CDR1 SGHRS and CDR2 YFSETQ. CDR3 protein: CASSLKGQGQETQYF. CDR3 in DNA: TGCGCCAGCAGCTTGAAGGGACAGGGCCAAGAGACCCAGTACTTC.

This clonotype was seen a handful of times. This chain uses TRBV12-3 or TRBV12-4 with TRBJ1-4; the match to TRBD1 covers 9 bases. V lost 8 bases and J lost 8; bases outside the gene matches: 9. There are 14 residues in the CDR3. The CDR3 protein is CASAPRTGVEKLFF. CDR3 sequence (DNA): TGTGCCAGCGCGCCGCGGACAGGGGTCGAAAAACTGTTTTTT.

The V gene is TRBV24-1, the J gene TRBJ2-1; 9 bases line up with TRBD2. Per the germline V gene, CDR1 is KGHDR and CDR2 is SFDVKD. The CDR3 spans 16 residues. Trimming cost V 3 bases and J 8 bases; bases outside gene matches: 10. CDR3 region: CATSDRAGGRPHEQFF. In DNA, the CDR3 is TGTGCCACCAGTGATCGGGCGGGGGGGCGGCCGCATGAGCAGTTCTTC.

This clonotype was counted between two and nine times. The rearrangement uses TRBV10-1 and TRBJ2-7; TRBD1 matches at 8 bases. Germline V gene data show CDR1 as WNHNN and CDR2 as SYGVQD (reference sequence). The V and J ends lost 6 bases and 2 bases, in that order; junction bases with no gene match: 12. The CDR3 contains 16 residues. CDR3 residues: CASSEDSGGRTYEQYF. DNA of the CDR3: TGCGCCAGCAGCGAAGATTCAGGGGGCCGGACCTACGAGCAGTACTTC.

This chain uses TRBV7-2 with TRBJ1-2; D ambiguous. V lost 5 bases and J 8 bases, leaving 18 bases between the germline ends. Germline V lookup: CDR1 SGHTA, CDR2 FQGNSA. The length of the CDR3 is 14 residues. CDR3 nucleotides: TGTGCCAGCAGCCCCACCCGCGAGGATTCAGGCTACACCTTC. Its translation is CASSPTREDSGYTF.

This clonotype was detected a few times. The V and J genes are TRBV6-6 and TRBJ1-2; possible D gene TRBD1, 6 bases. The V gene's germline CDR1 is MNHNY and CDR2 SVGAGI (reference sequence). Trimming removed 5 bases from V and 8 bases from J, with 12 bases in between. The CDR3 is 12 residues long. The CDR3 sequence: CASSLLQGGYTF. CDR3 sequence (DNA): TGTGCCAGCAGTCTCCTTCAGGGGGGCTACACCTTC.